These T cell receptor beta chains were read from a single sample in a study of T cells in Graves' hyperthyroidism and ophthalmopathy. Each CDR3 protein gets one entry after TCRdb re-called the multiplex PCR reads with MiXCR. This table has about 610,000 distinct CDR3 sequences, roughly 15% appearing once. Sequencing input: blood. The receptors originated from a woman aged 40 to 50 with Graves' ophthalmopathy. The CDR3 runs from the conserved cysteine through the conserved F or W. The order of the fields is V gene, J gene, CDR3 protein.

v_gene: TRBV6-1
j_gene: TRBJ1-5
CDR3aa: CASTWDRGQRADQPQHF

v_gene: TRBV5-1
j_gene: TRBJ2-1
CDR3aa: CASSGGVSSYNEQFF

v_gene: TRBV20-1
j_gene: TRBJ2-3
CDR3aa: CSALAGGPDTQYF

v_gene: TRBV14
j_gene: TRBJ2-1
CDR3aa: CASSHLAGAAEQFF

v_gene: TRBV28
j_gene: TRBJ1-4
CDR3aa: CASSLGWTSTNEKLFF

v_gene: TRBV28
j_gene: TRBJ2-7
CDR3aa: CASSLGGGGSSYEQYF

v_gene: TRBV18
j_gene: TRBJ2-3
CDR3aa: CASSPSEGHDTQYF

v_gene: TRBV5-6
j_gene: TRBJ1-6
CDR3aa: CASSSRTLIRPPLHF

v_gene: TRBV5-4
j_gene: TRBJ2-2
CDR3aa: CASSFTSGGLGELFF

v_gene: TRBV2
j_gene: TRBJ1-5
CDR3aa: CASISSWDSPHQHF

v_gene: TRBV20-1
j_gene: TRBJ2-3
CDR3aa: CSARDRDFFTDTQYF

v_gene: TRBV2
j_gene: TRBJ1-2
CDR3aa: CASLEPITYGYTF

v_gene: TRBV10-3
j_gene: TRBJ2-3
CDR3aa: CAISVGPGSDTQYF

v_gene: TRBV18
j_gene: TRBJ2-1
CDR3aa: CASSPLDRGNEQFF

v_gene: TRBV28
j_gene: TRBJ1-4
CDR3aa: CASSLSYRAAEKLFF

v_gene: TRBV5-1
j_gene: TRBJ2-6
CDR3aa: CASSPSAGANVLTF

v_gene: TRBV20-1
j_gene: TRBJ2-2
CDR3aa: CSARTSGVGELFF

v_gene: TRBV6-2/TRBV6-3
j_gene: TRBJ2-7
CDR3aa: CASSRGTGNPYEQYF

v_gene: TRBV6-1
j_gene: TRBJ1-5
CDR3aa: CASSYYPGGNQPQHF

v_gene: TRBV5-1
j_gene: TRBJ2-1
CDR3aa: CASSLEGPRPNNEQFF

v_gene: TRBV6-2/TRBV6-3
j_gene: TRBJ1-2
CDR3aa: CASTRSVQTVYGYTF

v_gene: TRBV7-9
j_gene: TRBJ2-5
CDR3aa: CASSFAGTAAVTQYF

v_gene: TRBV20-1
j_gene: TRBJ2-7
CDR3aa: CSAPSKGGSYEQYF

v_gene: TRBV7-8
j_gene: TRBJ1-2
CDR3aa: CASSDTGTEFRLNYGYTF

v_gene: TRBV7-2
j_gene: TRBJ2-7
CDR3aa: CASSAQLNEQYF

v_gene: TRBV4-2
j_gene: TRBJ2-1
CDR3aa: CASSLVGSVEQFF

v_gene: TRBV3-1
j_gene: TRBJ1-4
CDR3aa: CASSPRGVNEKLFF

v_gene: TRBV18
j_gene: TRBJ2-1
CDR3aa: CASSRDRGSNEQFF

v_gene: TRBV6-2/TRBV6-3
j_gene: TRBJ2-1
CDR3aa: CASNPPPGQLAGVTEQFF

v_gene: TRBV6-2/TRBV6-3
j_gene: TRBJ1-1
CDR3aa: CASSPRGGGNTEAFF

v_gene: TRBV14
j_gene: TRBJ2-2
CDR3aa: CASSQIQGVDTGELFF